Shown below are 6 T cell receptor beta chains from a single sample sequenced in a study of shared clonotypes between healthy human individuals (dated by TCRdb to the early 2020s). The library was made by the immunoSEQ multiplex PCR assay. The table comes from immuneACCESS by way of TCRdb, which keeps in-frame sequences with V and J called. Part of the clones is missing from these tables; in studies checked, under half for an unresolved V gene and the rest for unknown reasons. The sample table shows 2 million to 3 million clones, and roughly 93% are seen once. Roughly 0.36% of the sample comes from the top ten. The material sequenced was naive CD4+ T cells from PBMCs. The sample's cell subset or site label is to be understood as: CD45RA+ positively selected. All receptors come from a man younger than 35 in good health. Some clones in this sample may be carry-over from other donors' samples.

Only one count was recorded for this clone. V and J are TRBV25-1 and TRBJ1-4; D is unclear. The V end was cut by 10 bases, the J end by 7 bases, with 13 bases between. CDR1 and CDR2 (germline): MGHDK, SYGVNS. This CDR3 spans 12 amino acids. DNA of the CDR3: TGTGCCACCCGAGATCTGAGTGAAAAACTGTTTTTT. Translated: CATRDLSEKLFF.

CDR3 sequence reads: CASSLVVDGTIYF. The CDR3 DNA sequence: TGTGCCAGCAGCTTAGTCGTCGACGGCACCATATATTTT. The V and J genes are TRBV7-2 and TRBJ1-3; no reliable D call. Germline V gives CDR1 SGHTA, CDR2 FQGNSA. CDR3 length: 13 amino acids. Trimming left V 1 base short and J 9 bases short, with 10 bases between.

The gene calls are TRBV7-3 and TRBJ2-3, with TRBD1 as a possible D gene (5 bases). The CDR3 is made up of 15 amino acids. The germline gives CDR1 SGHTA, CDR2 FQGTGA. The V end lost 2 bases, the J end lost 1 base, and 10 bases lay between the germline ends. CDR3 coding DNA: TGTGCCAGCAGCTTACAGGGCAGTCGCACAGATACGCAGTATTTT. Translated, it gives CASSLQGSRTDTQYF. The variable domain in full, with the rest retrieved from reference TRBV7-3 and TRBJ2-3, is GAGVSQTPSNKVTEKGKYVELRCDPISGHTALYWYRQSLGQGPEFLIYFQGTGAADDSGLPNDRFFAVRPEGSVSTLKIQRTERGDSAVYLCASSLQGSRTDTQYFGPGTRLTVL.

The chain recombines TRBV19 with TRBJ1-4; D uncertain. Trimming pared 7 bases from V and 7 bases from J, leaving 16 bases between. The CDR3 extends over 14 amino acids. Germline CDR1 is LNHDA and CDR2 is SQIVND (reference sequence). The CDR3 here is CASTAIPDGEKLFF. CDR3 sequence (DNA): TGTGCCAGTACCGCCATCCCAGACGGTGAAAAACTGTTTTTT.

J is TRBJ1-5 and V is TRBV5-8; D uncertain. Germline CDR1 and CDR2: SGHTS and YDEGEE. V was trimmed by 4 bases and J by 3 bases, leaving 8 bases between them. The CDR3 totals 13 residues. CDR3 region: CASSSDINQPQHF. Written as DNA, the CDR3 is TGTGCCAGCAGCAGTGATATCAATCAGCCCCAGCATTTT.

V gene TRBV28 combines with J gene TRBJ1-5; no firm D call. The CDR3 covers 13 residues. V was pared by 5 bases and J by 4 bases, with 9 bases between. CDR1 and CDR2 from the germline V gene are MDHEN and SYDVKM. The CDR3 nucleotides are TGTGCCAGCAGTCCCGGCGAGAATCAGCCCCAGCATTTT. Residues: CASSPGENQPQHF.